This TCR beta chain derives from a study of liver allograft versus peripheral blood T cells. Study details: In transplanted livers, T cell receptor repertoires were compared with those found in the recipients' peripheral blood.

Study findings and constraints: Repertoires of T cell receptors that resided inside liver allografts reportedly differed from those in peripheral blood.

This clonotype was observed at least ten times. What it recognizes is unknown. Using its own MiXCR run on the reads, TCRdb lists one record per CDR3 protein. The table lists about 16,000 distinct CDR3 sequences, 20% to 25% of them singletons. The sequence was collected from a human patient who had a liver transplant. Some T cells may be provided by the graft donor.

The CDR3 DNA sequence: TGTGCCAGCAGTACAAATCAGCCCCAGCATTTT. Translated, it gives CASSTNQPQHF. The chain has TRBV6-1 and TRBJ1-5, with unresolved D. There are 11 residues in the CDR3. CDR1 MNHNS and CDR2 SASEGT come from the germline V gene. The germline V and J ends were trimmed by 5 bases and 4 bases, with 3 bases remaining between them.